This T cell receptor beta chain was obtained from a study of T-cell reconstitution after alpha-beta-depleted transplantation in children. Construction of the TCRbeta library involved unique molecular identifiers. TCRdb re-called the PCR reads with MiXCR, one entry per CDR3 protein. The repertoire consists of approximately 510,000 distinct CDR3 sequences, with about 18% occurring once and the leading ten covering 3% to 3.5%. The CDR3 contains 17 residues. V lost 0 bases, J lost 8 bases, and 17 bases lay in between. The germline V gene has CDR1 MGHDK and CDR2 SYGVNS. The chain combines TRBV25-1 with TRBJ1-6; unclear D gene. This material consisted of PBMCs from the stem cell graft donor, taken from the stem cell graft. This TCR was sampled from a human donor who donated a stem cell graft to a child with acute lymphoblastic leukemia. The CDR3 spells CASSEYGKNNGDSPLHF. CDR3 sequence (DNA): TGTGCCAGCAGTGAATACGGAAAGAACAATGGGGATTCACCCCTCCACTTT.